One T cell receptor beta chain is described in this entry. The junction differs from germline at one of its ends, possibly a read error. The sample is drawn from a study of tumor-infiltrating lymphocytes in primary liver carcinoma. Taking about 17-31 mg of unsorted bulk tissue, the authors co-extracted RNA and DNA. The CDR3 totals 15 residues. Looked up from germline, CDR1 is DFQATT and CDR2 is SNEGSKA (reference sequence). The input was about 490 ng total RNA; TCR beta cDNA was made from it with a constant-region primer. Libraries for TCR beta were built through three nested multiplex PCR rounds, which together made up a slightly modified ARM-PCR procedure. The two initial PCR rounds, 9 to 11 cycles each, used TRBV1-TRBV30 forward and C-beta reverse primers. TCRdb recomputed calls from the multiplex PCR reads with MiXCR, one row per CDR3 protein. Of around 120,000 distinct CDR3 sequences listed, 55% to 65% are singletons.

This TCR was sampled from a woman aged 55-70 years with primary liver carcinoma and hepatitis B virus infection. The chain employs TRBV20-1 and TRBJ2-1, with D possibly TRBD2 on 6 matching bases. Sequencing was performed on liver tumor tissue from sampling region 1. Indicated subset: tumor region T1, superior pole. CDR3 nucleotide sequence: TGCAGTGCTAGGGGGGTGGCTGGAGGGCCCATTGAGCACTTCTTC. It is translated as CSARGVAGGPIEHFF.